These T cell receptor beta chains were read from a single sample in a study of blood T cell repertoires in COVID-19. Data came from immunoSEQ multiplex PCR; TCRdb stores just in-frame clones and leaves some out. The repertoire consists of 470,000 or so clones, with 70% to 90% occurring once and the leading ten covering about 2%. Sequenced: PBMCs or T cells enriched from blood (not recorded which). These receptor sequences come from a woman aged 18-29 years with acute COVID-19. CDR3s include the opening cysteine and the closing phenylalanine or tryptophan. The D gene is left open where the match is weak. Not every row has a clone size; where given, it reads once, few, many or a size class.

D	size	V	J	DNA	CDR3
NA	NA	TRBV3-1/TRBV3-2	TRBJ1-4	TGTGCCAGCAGCCAAGATACAGCAACTAATGAAAAACTGTTTTTT	CASSQDTATNEKLFF
NA	once	TRBV4-1	TRBJ1-2	TGCGCCAGCAGCGAAGACAGAGAACTATATGGCTACACCTTC	CASSEDRELYGYTF
NA	once	TRBV19	TRBJ1-2	TGTGCCAGTAGCGGCAGGCCGTCCTATGGCTACACCTTC	CASSGRPSYGYTF
NA	once	TRBV7-9	TRBJ2-7	TGTGCCAGCAGGTGGTCAGGTAACGAGCAGTACTTC	CASRWSGNEQYF
NA	NA	TRBV29-1	TRBJ2-7	TGCAGCGTTGTAGTTCAGGAGGGCGAGCAGTACTTC	CSVVVQEGEQYF
TRBD2	once	TRBV10-3	TRBJ2-1	TGTGCCATCGGGGCGGGAGGGTACAATGAGCAGTTCTTC	CAIGAGGYNEQFF
TRBD1	few	TRBV6-1	TRBJ2-1	TGTGCCAGCACCACACAGGGGGGATCCTACAATGAGCAGTTCTTC	CASTTQGGSYNEQFF
NA	NA	TRBV19	TRBJ1-5	TGTGCCAGTAGTCCGGGAGCGAGCAATCAGCCCCAGCATTTT	CASSPGASNQPQHF
TRBD1	few	TRBV2	TRBJ1-4	TGTGCCAGCAGTGGGGGGACAGGCGCTAATGAAAAACTGTTTTTT	CASSGGTGANEKLFF
NA	NA	TRBV15	TRBJ1-5	TGTGCCACCAGCGCAGTCAATCAGCCCCAGCATTTT	CATSAVNQPQHF
TRBD1	NA	TRBV2	TRBJ2-3	TGTGCCAGCAGCTGGGACCCGGGACAGGGGGCCAACACAGATACGCAGTATTTT	CASSWDPGQGANTDTQYF
NA	NA	TRBV10-1	TRBJ2-7	TGCGCCAGGCCGAGAGCCCCTCCTAACGAGCAGTACTTC	CARPRAPPNEQYF
NA	NA	TRBV7-9	TRBJ2-7	TGTGCCAGCAGCTTTTCCGGGATCCATGAGCAGTACTTC	CASSFSGIHEQYF
TRBD1	NA	TRBV7-9	TRBJ1-2	TGTGCCAGCAGCCCCGGGACAGGGGAGGGCTACACCTTC	CASSPGTGEGYTF
TRBD1	NA	TRBV7-3	TRBJ1-6	TGTGCCAGCAGCCAAGGACAGGGGAGATCACCCCTCCACTTT	CASSQGQGRSPLHF
TRBD2	NA	TRBV5-1	TRBJ2-3	TGCGCCAGCAGCTTGGCCGGGACTAGCGGGAGGGCCGCAGATACGCAGTATTTT	CASSLAGTSGRAADTQYF
NA	NA	TRBV6-6	TRBJ1-6	TGTGCCAGCAGCCCCCAAGACAGATATAGTTCACCCCTCCACTTT	CASSPQDRYSSPLHF
NA	NA	TRBV7-9	TRBJ2-3	TGTGCCAGCAATATACAGGGCCCGCAACTATCTAGCACAGATACGCAGTATTTT	CASNIQGPQLSSTDTQYF
NA	NA	TRBV19	TRBJ2-5	TGTGCCAGTAGAGCGGATTCATACCAAGAGACCCAGTACTTC	CASRADSYQETQYF
TRBD1	NA	TRBV5-6	TRBJ1-5	TGTGCCAGCAGCTTGGGGGACAGATATCAGCCCCAGCATTTT	CASSLGDRYQPQHF
NA	NA	TRBV2	TRBJ2-1	TGTGCCGGAAGGGGGAGGGATAGAGATGAGCAGTTCTTC	CAGRGRDRDEQFF
TRBD1	NA	TRBV4-3	TRBJ2-7	TGCGCCAGCAGCCAAGATTTGGACAGGAGGACCTACGAGCAGTACTTC	CASSQDLDRRTYEQYF
TRBD1	NA	TRBV10-1	TRBJ2-7	TGCGCCAGCAGTGAGCCGGGACAGGGGGTCGACGAGCAGTACTTC	CASSEPGQGVDEQYF
NA	NA	TRBV7-2	TRBJ1-5	TGTGCCAGCAGCTTGACGGGGAGGGGGAGCAATCAGCCCCAGCATTTT	CASSLTGRGSNQPQHF
NA	NA	TRBV3-1/TRBV3-2	TRBJ1-6	TGTGCCAGCAGCCGTACGCAGGGCGGTTCACCCCTCCACTTT	CASSRTQGGSPLHF
NA	NA	TRBV20-1	TRBJ2-7	TGCAGTGCTCCCGCTGACAAGCAGTACTTC	CSAPADKQYF
NA	NA	TRBV5-5	TRBJ1-2	TGTGCCAGCAGCTTGGATATCCCAGGGGTCTATGGCTACACCTTC	CASSLDIPGVYGYTF
TRBD1	NA	TRBV9	TRBJ1-3	TGTGCCAGCAGCGTAGCTTCGACAGGGGCTGGAAACACCATATATTTT	CASSVASTGAGNTIYF
TRBD1	NA	TRBV5-5	TRBJ1-5	TGTGCCAGCAGCGTAACAGGGGGCAACTATCAGCCCCAGCATTTT	CASSVTGGNYQPQHF
NA	NA	TRBV5-4	TRBJ1-2	TGTGCCAGCACCCCGGCGGGGGCTAACTATGGCTACACCTTC	CASTPAGANYGYTF
TRBD2	NA	TRBV11-2	TRBJ2-3	TGTGCCAGCACCGTACTAGCGGGGGGCCCAGATACGCAGTATTTT	CASTVLAGGPDTQYF
TRBD1	once	TRBV11-2	TRBJ2-7	TGTGCCAGCAGGGGGCTCCGGGACAGGGGCTACGAGCAGTACTTC	CASRGLRDRGYEQYF
TRBD1	NA	TRBV7-9	TRBJ1-1	TGTGCCAGCACCTTAGACAGGGTCATGAACACTGAAGCTTTCTTT	CASTLDRVMNTEAFF
NA	NA	TRBV12-3/TRBV12-4	TRBJ1-5	TGTGCCAGCAGTTTAGGGCCTAATCAGCCCCAGCATTTT	CASSLGPNQPQHF
TRBD1	NA	TRBV7-2	TRBJ1-5	TGTGCCAGCAGCTTAGCTACAGGGGGCCTTGGCCAGCCCCAGCATTTT	CASSLATGGLGQPQHF
TRBD2	NA	TRBV4-2	TRBJ2-3	TGTGCCAGCAGCCAAGCCCTATCTCGGACTAGTAATACACAGTATTTT	CASSQALSRTSNTQYF
NA	NA	TRBV29-1	TRBJ2-3	TGCAGCGTTGCAATTGGGGGGACGCCGGATACGCAGTATTTT	CSVAIGGTPDTQYF
NA	NA	TRBV7-9	TRBJ2-7	TGTGCCAGCAGCTTAGACGTAGGGGTAAACGAGCAGTACTTC	CASSLDVGVNEQYF
NA	once	TRBV24-1	TRBJ1-5	TGTGCCACCAGTGAGACAGCGCACAATCAGCCCCAGCATTTT	CATSETAHNQPQHF
TRBD1	NA	TRBV30	TRBJ1-1	TGTGCCTCGGGACAGGGGGCCGGGAACACTGAAGCTTTCTTT	CASGQGAGNTEAFF
NA	NA	TRBV3-1/TRBV3-2	TRBJ1-5	TGTGCCAGCAGCCAAGAAAAGAGGGGGCAGCCCCAGCATTTT	CASSQEKRGQPQHF